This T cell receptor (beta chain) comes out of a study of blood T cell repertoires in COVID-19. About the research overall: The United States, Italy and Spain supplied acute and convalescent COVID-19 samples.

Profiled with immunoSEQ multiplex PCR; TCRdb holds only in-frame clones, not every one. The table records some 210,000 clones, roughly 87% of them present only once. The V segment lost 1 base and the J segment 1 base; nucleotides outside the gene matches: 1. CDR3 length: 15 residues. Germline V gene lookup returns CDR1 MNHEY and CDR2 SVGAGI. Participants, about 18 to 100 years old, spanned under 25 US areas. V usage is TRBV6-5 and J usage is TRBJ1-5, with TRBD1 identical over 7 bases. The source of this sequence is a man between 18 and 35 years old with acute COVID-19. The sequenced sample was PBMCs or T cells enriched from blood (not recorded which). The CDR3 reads CASSYLQGSNQPQHF. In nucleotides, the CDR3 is TGTGCCAGCAGTTACTTACAGGGGAGCAATCAGCCCCAGCATTTT.